This T cell receptor (beta chain) was found in a study of T-cell memory formation after mild COVID-19. Study as a whole: Clusters of TCRs were largely donor specific. Whole-study results and caveats: Clones that contracted from day 15 to 85 were balanced CD4/CD8, while later expanders leaned CD4+. Pre-infection memory carried some responding clones, suggesting that cross-reactive memory joined.

TCRdb called the 5' RACE reads again in MiXCR, with one record for every CDR3 protein. Of more than 350,000 distinct CDR3 sequences in the sample, about a sixth were seen once. Note on this clonotype: Its antigen is not identified.

There are 14 residues in the CDR3. Germline V gene data show CDR1 as LGHDT and CDR2 as YNNKEL (reference sequence). The V gene lost 4 bases and the J gene lost 2 bases, with 9 bases spanning the gap. The TCR was taken from a man between 18 and 29 years old who had mild COVID-19 (a few samples of this study predate the infection). Cell type and time point are not known. V usage is TRBV3-1 and J usage is TRBJ1-3, with no clear D. The sample taken for sequencing was PBMCs or a T cell subset sorted from them (not recorded which). DNA of the CDR3: TGTGCCAGCAGCCTGGCAGGAGCTGGAAACACCATATATTTT. This translates into CASSLAGAGNTIYF. Supplemented by reference TRBV3-1 and TRBJ1-3, the full variable domain reads DTAVSQTPKYLVTQMGNDKSIKCEQNLGHDTMYWYKQDSKKFLKIMFSYNNKELIINETVPNRFSPKSPDKAHLNLHINSLELGDSAVYFCASSLAGAGNTIYFGEGSWLTVV.